This TCR beta chain was recovered during a study of blood T cell repertoires in COVID-19 (dated by TCRdb to 2020 to 2021). A note on the overall study: The collaborator samples originated in the United States, Italy and Spain and spanned the acute and convalescent phases of COVID-19. The prospective study material was composed of cDNA or gDNA derived from T cells, B-cell-depleted T cells, or PBMCs. The dataset comprised deeply sampled blood TCRbeta repertoires from subjects exposed to, actively infected with, or recovered from COVID-19. A freely available public database, intended as a resource for researchers studying the immune response to SARS-CoV-2, is where the repertoires were released. Samples came from the ongoing ImmuneRACE study (first 160 participants) plus 1,254 subjects from 6 global collaborators. The sample metadata nearly always contained a de-identified subject ID, COVID-19 status, age in years and sex. HLA class I and class II types, where available, came from metadata supplied by the sample provider rather than from assay-based typing.

General conclusions and limits of the study: Clinical and demographic metadata were provided uncurated, with the amount varying by source and participant.

The CDR3, from cysteine to phenylalanine, totals 15 residues. The DNA shown is the 45-base CDR3, in frame from base 1. Trimming removed 4 bases from V and 3 bases from J, leaving 15 bases between the germline ends. CDR1 and CDR2, looked up from the germline V gene, are LGHNA and YSLEER. In the prospective study, participants were about 18 to 95 years old, resided in approximately 22 geographic areas of the United States, and were enrolled through a virtual design. Cohort assignment in the prospective study relied on participant-reported clinical history from a screening survey and a study questionnaire. Mobile phlebotomists in the prospective study collected whole blood, serum and a nasopharyngeal or oropharyngeal swab from every participant. Prospective study participants could optionally give additional blood draws and questionnaires over an approximately 2-month period. Blood samples from the prospective study were shipped frozen or at room temperature prior to DNA extraction.

A note on this clone: This receptor's antigen is unknown. No much larger clone is present one base from it, and per-base qualities are unavailable.

TCRbeta CDR3 regions were amplified from genomic DNA using the immunoSEQ Assay, a bias-controlled multiplex PCR. From the authors' description of their analysis: The number of nucleated cells in each sample was estimated by amplification of reference gene primers within the assay. To quantify the absolute abundance of each unique TCRbeta CDR3 rearrangement, sequence reads were collapsed and filtered. For each sample, productive Simpson clonality was calculated as the square root of Simpson's diversity index across productive rearrangements. The source is immuneACCESS, and TCRdb retained only in-frame sequences with V and J called. Part of the clones is not carried over; for the studies checked, unresolved V genes explain less than half of this, and the remainder is unexplained. Clonal size and the V and J genes are those of that table, whereas D and trimming came from the DNA. The sample data list around 180,000 clones, and roughly three quarters of these were observed just once. About 15% of the sample is held by the ten biggest clonotypes.

The receptor was derived from a woman in her forties or fifties with acute COVID-19. Sample: PBMCs or T cells enriched from blood (not recorded which). Here the chain combines TRBV4-3 and TRBJ2-5; the D region possibly corresponds to TRBD2 (6 bases align). The CDR3 amino acid sequence is: CASSPFGGKEETQYF. The nucleotides are TGCGCCAGCAGCCCTTTCGGCGGGAAGGAAGAGACCCAGTACTTC.